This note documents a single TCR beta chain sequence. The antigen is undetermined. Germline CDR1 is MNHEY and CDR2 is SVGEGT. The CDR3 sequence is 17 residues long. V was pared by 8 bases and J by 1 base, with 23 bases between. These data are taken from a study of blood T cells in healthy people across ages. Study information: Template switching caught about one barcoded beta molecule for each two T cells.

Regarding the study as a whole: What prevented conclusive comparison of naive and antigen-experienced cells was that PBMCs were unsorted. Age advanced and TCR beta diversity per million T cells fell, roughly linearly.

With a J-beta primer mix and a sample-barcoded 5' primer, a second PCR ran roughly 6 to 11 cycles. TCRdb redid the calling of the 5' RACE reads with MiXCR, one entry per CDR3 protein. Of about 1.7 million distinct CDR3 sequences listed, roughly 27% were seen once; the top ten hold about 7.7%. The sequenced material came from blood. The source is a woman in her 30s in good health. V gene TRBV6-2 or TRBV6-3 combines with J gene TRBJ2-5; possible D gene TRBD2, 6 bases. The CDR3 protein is CASGSTLLLAVQETQYF. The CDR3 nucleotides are TGTGCCAGCGGTTCCACCCTACTTTTAGCGGTCCAAGAGACCCAGTACTTC.